This paragraph covers one T cell receptor beta chain sequence. In germline, CDR1 is SEHNR, CDR2 FQNEAQ (reference sequence). The CDR3 is 15 residues long. V was clipped by 5 bases and J by 6 bases; unmatched bases: 5. This record belongs to a study of shared clonotypes between healthy human individuals. Only in-frame clones appear in the TCRdb table, and some are missing; sequencing was by immunoSEQ multiplex PCR. The table records about 2.3 million clones, more than 85% of them present only once. The TCR originated in a man aged 18 to 30 in good health. Some clones in this sample may be carry-over from other donors' samples. The V and J genes are TRBV7-9 and TRBJ2-1; 12 bases fit TRBD1. Source material: naive CD4+ T cells from PBMCs. Subset specified: CD45RA+ positively selected. As DNA, the CDR3 is TGTGCCAGCAGCAGGGGACAGGGGGCCACCAATGAGCAGTTCTTC. The encoded protein is CASSRGQGATNEQFF.